The sequence of this T cell receptor (beta chain) was determined in a study of blood T cell repertoires in COVID-19. In the original analysis: Amplification from reference gene primers served as the basis for estimated nucleated cell counts. Sequencing used immunoSEQ multiplex PCR; TCRdb keeps in-frame clones, though not all of them. The V and J calls and clone size were taken over from that table, and D and trimming were inferred from the DNA. In the table there are approximately 300,000 clones, over 70% of which are singletons. This CDR3 has 15 amino acids. The ends lost 4 bases at V and 6 bases at J; junction bases unmatched: 3. Germline V gene sequence: CDR1 SGHRS, CDR2 YFSETQ.

This clonotype was obtained from a woman in her forties or fifties with acute or convalescent COVID-19. The sample comprised peripheral blood. The chain employs TRBV5-1 and TRBJ2-1, with 14 positions matching TRBD2. The CDR3 DNA reads TGCGCCAGCAGCGCGGGACTAGCGGGAGTCAATGAGCAGTTCTTC. As protein: CASSAGLAGVNEQFF.